The clone carrying this T cell receptor beta chain was seen only a few times. The antigen is undetermined. The same CDR3 arises from other DNA sequences in this sample as well. The data were taken from a study of shared clonotypes between healthy human individuals. Broader study findings: Among non-shared clonotypes, generation probabilities were lower than among those shared by all four donors.

The germline V gene encodes CDR1 LNHDA and CDR2 SQIVND (reference sequence). The CDR3 consists of 15 residues. V was clipped by 1 base and J by 1 base, with 10 bases between them. The repertoire was sequenced with immunoSEQ multiplex PCR; TCRdb's copy has only in-frame clones and lacks some. The sample lists roughly 550,000 clones; nearly 97% were seen once. The naive CD8 subset, CD45RO-negative cells positively selected for CCR7, excluded terminally differentiated effector memory CD45RA+ cells. None of the donors, who were healthy HIV-negative adults, had recently had acute infections or vaccinations.

The sequence was collected from a woman in her 30s in good health. The sample comprised naive CD8+ T cells sorted from blood. V gene TRBV19 combines with J gene TRBJ1-1, with a tentative D call TRBD1 (5 bases). The CDR3 coding sequence is TGTGCCAGTAGTATAGCGGGGGACTGGAACACTGAAGCTTTCTTT. Protein sequence: CASSIAGDWNTEAFF.